This record covers a single T cell receptor beta chain. The target antigen is unknown. The data were taken from a study of CD4+ T cells in melanoma. Study conclusions and caveats: A reported correlation linked neoantigen-specific CD4+ T cells to CD8+, macrophage and B cell function. In melanoma, neoantigen-specific CD4+ T cells reportedly differed in differentiation state.

V was trimmed by 3 bases and J by 1 base, leaving 14 bases between them. Germline V CDR1 and CDR2: SNHLY, FYNNEI. This CDR3 contains 16 residues. Using immunoSEQ multiplex PCR, the repertoire was profiled, and TCRdb retains in-frame clones only, with some absent. The sample contains 8,500 to 10,000 clones, 73% of which appear only once. This clonotype was obtained from a human donor with melanoma. The sequenced material came from cells from a culture (not recorded whether cultured in vitro). This chain joins TRBV2 and TRBJ2-3, with D maybe TRBD2 (6 bases). The CDR3 loop reads CASSDSGWGGTDTQYF. The CDR3 DNA sequence: TGTGCCAGCAGTGACAGCGGGTGGGGAGGCACAGATACGCAGTATTTT.